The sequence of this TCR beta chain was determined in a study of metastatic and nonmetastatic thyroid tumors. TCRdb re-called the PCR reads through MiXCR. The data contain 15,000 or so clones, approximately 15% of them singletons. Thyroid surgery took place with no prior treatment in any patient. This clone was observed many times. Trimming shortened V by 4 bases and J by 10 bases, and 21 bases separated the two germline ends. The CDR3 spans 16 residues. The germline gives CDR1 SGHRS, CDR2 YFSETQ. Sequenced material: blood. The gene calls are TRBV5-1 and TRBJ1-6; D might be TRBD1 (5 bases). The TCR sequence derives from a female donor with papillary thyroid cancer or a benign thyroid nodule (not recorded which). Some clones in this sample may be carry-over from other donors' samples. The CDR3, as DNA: TGCGCCAGCAGCCGACGTTATGTCCAGGGTCGGTCACCCCTCCACTTT. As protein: CASSRRYVQGRSPLHF.